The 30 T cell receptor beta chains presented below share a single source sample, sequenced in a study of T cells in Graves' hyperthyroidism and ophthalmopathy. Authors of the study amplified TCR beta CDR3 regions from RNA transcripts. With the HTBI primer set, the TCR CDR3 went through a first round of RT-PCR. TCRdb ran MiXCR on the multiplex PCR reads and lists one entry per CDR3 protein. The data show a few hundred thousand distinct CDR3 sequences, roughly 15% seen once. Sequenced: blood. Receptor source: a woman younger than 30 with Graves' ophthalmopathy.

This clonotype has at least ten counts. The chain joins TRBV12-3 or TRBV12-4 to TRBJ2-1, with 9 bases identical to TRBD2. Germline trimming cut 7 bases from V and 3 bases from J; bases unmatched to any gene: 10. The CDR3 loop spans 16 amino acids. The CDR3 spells CASKDSGSGNYNEQFF. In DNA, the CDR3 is TGTGCCAGCAAGGATAGCGGGAGTGGTAACTACAATGAGCAGTTCTTC.

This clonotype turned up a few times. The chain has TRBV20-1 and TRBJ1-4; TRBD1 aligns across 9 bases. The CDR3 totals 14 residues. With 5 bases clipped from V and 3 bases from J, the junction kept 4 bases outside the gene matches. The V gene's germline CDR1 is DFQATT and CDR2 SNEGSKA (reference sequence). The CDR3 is CSAFRTGANEKLFF. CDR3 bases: TGCAGTGCTTTCAGGACAGGGGCTAATGAAAAACTGTTTTTT.

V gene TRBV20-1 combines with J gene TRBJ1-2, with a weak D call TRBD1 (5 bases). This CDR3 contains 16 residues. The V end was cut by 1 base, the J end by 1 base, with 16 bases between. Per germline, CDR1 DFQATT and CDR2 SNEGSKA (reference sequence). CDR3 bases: TGCAGTGCTAGAGTCAGCGGGGGGGGGTATAACTATGGCTACACCTTC. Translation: CSARVSGGGYNYGYTF.

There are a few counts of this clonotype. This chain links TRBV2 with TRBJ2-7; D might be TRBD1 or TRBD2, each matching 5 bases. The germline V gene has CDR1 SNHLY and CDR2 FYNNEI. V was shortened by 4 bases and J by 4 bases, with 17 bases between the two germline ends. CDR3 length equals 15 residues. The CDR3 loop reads CASSASGRTLYEQYF. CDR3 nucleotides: TGTGCCAGCAGTGCCTCGGGACGGACCCTTTACGAGCAGTACTTC.

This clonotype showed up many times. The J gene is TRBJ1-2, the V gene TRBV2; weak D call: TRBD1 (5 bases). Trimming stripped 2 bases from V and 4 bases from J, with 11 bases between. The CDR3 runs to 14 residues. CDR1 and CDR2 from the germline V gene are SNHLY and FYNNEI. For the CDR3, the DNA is TGTGCCAGCAGTGAACGACGGGGGACCTATGGCTACACCTTC. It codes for CASSERRGTYGYTF.

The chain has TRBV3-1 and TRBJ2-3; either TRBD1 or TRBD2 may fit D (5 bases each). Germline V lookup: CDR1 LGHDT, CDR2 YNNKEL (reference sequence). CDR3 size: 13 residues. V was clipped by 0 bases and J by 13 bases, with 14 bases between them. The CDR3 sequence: CASSQDRGGREYF. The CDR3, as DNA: TGTGCCAGCAGCCAAGATCGGGGCGGACGCGAGTATTTT.

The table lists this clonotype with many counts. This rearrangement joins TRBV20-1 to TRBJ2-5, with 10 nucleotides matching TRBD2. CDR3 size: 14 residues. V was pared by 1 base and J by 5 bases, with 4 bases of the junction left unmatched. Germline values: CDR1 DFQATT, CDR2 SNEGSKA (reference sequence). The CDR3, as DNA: TGCAGTGCTAGAGTAGCGGGAGGTCACGAGACCCAGTACTTC. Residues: CSARVAGGHETQYF.

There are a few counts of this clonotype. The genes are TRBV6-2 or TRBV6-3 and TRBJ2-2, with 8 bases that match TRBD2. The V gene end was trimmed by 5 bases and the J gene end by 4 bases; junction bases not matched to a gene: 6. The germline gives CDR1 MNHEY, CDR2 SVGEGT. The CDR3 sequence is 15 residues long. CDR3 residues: CASSKPGLVTGELFF. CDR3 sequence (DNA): TGTGCCAGCAGTAAACCGGGACTAGTCACCGGGGAGCTGTTTTTT.

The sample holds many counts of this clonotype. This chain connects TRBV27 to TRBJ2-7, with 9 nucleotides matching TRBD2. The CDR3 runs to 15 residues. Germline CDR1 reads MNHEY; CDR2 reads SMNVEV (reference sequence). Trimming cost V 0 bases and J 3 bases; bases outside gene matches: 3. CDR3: CASSLSAGGFYEQYF. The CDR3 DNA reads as TGTGCCAGCAGTTTATCAGCGGGAGGTTTCTACGAGCAGTACTTC.

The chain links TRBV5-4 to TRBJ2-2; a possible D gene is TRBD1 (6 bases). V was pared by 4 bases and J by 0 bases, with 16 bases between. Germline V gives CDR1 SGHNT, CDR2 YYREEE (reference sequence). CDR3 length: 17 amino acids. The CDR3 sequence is CASSPMGDTSNTGELFF. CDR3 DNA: TGTGCCAGCAGCCCCATGGGGGACACCTCGAACACCGGGGAGCTGTTTTTT.

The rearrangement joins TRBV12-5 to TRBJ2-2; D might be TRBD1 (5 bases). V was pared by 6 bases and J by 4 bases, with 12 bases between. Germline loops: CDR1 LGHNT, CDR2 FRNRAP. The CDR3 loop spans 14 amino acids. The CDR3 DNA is TGTGCTAGTGGGCGAGACAGTTTCACCGGGGAGCTGTTTTTT. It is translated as CASGRDSFTGELFF.

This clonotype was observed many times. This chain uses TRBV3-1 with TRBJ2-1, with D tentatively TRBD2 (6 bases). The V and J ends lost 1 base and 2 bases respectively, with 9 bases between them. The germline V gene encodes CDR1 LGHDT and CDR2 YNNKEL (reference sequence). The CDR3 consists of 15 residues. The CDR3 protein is CASSQGRGPYNEQFF. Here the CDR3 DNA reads TGTGCCAGCAGCCAAGGGCGGGGACCCTACAATGAGCAGTTCTTC.

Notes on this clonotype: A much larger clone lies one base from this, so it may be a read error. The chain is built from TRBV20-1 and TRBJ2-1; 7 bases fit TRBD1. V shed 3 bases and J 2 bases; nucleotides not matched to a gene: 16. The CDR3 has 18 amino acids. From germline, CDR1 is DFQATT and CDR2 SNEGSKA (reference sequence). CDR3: CSARGDTGQLRTYNEQFF. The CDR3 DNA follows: TGCAGTGCTAGGGGGGACACGGGACAGCTAAGGACCTACAATGAGCAGTTCTTC.

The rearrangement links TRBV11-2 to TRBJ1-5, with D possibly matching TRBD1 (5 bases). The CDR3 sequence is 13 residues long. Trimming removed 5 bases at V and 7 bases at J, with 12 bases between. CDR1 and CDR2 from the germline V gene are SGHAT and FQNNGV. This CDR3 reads CASSRGASQPQHF. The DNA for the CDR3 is TGTGCCAGCAGCCGAGGGGCGAGCCAGCCCCAGCATTTT.

CDR3 nucleotide sequence: TGCGCCAGCAGCCAAGACTTTACGGGACACCAAGAGACCCAGTACTTC. This gives the protein CASSQDFTGHQETQYF. The rearrangement links TRBV4-1 to TRBJ2-5; D possibly matches TRBD1 or TRBD2 (5 bases each). The CDR3 has 16 residues. The V gene lost 0 bases and the J gene lost 0 bases, with 11 bases spanning the gap. Germline V gives CDR1 MGHRA, CDR2 YSYEKL.

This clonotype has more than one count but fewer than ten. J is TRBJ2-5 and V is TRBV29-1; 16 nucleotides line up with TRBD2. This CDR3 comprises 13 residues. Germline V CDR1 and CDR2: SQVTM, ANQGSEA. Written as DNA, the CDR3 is TGCAGTGGGACTAGCGGGGGGGGAGAGACCCAGTACTTC. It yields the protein CSGTSGGGETQYF. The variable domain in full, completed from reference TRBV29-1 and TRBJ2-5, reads SAVISQKPSRDICQRGTSLTIQCQVDSQVTMMFWYRQQPGQSLTLIATANQGSEATYESGFVIDKFPISRPNLTFSTLTVSNMSPEDSSIYLCSGTSGGGETQYFGPGTRLLVL.

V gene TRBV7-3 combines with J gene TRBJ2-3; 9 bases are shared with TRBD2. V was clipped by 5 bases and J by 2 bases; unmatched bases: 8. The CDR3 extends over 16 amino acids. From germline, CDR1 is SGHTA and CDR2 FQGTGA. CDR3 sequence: CASSGLAGRSTDTQYF. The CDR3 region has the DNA TGTGCCAGCAGCGGCCTAGCGGGGCGATCCACAGATACGCAGTATTTT. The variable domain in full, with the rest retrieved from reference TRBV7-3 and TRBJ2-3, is GAGVSQTPSNKVTEKGKYVELRCDPISGHTALYWYRQSLGQGPEFLIYFQGTGAADDSGLPNDRFFAVRPEGSVSTLKIQRTERGDSAVYLCASSGLAGRSTDTQYFGPGTRLTVL.

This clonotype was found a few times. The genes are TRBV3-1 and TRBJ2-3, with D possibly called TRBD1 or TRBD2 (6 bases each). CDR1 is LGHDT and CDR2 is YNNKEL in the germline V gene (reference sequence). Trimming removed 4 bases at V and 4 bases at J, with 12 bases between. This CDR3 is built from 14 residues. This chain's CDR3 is CASSRGATADTQYF. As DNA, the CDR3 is TGTGCCAGCAGCCGGGGGGCCACGGCAGATACGCAGTATTTT.

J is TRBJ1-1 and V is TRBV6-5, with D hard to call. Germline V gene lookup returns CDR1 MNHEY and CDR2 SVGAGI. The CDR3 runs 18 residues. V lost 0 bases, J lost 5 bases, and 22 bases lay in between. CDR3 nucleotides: TGTGCCAGCAGTTACTCGTTCGTTGAGGGCAGTCCCCTGACTGAAGCTTTCTTT. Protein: CASSYSFVEGSPLTEAFF.

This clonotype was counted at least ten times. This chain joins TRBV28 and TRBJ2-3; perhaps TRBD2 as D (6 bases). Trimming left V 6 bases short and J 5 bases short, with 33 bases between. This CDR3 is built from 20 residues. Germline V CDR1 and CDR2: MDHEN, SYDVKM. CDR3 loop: CASSPTGGWGYNLIGDTQYF. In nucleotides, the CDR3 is TGTGCCAGCAGCCCTACAGGAGGGTGGGGATACAACTTAATCGGAGATACGCAGTATTTT.

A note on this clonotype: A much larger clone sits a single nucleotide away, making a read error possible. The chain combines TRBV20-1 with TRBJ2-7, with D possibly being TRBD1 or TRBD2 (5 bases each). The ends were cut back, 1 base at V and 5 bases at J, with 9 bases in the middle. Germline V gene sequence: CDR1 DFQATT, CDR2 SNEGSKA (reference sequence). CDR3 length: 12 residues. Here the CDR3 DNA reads TGCAGTGCTAGAGGGGGGTTGGACGAGCAGTACTTC. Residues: CSARGGLDEQYF.

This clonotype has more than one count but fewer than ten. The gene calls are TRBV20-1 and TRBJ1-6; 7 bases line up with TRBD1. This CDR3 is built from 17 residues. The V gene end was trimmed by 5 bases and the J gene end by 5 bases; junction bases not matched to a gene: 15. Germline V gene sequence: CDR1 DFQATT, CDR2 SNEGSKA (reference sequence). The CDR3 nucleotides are TGCAGTGCTCCCAGGGGGGGGGCAGGGAAAAATAATTCACCCCTCCACTTT. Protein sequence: CSAPRGGAGKNNSPLHF.

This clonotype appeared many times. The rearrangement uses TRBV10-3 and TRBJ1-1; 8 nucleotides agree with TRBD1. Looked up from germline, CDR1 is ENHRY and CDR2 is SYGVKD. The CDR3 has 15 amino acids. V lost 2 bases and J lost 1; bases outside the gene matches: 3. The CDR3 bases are TGTGCCATCAGTGAGAGGACAGGGACGAACACTGAAGCTTTCTTT. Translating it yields CAISERTGTNTEAFF.

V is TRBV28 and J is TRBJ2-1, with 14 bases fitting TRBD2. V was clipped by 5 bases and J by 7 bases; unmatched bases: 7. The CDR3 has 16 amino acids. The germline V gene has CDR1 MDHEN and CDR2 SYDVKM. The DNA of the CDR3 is TGTGCCAGCAGTCTTTACGGGACTAGCGGGAGAAATGAGCAGTTCTTC. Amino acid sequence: CASSLYGTSGRNEQFF.

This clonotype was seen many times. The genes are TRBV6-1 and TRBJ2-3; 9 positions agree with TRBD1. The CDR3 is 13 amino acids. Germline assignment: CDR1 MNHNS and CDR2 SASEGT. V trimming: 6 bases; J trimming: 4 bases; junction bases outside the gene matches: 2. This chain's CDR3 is CASRGQGSDTQYF. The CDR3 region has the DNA TGTGCCAGCAGAGGACAGGGGTCAGATACGCAGTATTTT.

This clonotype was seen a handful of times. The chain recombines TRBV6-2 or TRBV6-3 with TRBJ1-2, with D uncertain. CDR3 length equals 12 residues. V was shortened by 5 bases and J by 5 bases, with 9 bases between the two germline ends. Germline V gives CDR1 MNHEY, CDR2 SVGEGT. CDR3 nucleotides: TGTGCCAGCAGTGATGGGCGTTATGGCTACACCTTC. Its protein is CASSDGRYGYTF.

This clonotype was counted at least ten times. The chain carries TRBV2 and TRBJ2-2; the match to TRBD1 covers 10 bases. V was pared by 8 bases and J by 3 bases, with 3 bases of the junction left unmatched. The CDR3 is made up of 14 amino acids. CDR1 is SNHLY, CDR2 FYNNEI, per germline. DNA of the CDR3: TGTGCCAGCTCGGGACAGGGGCACACCGGGGAGCTGTTTTTT. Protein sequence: CASSGQGHTGELFF.

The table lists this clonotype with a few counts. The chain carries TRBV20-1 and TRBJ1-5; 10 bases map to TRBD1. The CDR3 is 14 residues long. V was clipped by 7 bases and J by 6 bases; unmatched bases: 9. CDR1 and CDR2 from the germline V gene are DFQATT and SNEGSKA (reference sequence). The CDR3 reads CSVTGTGVVQPQHF. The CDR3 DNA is TGCAGTGTTACCGGGACAGGGGTTGTTCAGCCCCAGCATTTT.

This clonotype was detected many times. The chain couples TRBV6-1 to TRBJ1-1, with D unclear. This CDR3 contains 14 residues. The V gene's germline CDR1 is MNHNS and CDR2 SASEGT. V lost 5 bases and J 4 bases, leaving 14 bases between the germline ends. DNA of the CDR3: TGTGCCAGCAGTTACGGGCGCCATGGCACTGAAGCTTTCTTT. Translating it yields CASSYGRHGTEAFF.

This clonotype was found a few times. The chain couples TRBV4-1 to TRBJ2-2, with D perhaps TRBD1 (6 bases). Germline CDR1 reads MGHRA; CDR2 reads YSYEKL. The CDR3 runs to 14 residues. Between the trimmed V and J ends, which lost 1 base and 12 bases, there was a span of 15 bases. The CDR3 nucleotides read TGCGCCAGCAGCCAAGGACAGGCTTCAGATAAGCTGTTTTTT. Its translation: CASSQGQASDKLFF.